The 6 T cell receptor beta chains listed next were all sequenced from one sample in a study of early T cells in non-severe SARS-CoV-2 infection. TCRdb processed the 5' RACE reads anew with MiXCR; each CDR3 protein has one entry. The repertoire holds tens of thousands of distinct CDR3 sequences, with approximately 12% as singletons. Specimen: whole blood. Receptors originate from an adult who was a healthcare worker with PCR-confirmed SARS-CoV-2 infection or an uninfected control (not recorded which).

Concerning this clonotype itself: Mismatch with germline at one junction end may stem from a read error. The chain recombines TRBV3-1 with TRBJ1-5, with 8 bases that match TRBD1. The CDR3 extends over 16 amino acids. From germline, CDR1 is LGHDT and CDR2 YNNKEL (reference sequence). The CDR3 DNA is TGTACCAGCAGCCAAGGGACAGGCCATAGCAATCAGCCCCAGCATTTT. This sequence encodes CTSSQGTGHSNQPQHF.

The chain combines TRBV15 with TRBJ2-4; weak D call: TRBD1 (5 bases). Trimming took 3 bases from V and 4 from J, leaving 10 bases between them. CDR1 LNHNV and CDR2 YYDKDF come from the germline V gene (reference sequence). The CDR3 extends over 14 amino acids. The CDR3 DNA reads TGTGCCACCAGCAGCTGGGGCGGTAAAAACATTCAGTACTTC. Its translation is CATSSWGGKNIQYF. The complete variable domain, with remaining parts taken from reference TRBV15 and TRBJ2-4, reads DAMVIQNPRYQVTQFGKPVTLSCSQTLNHNVMYWYQQKSSQAPKLLFHYYDKDFNNEADTPDNFQSRRPNTSFCFLDIRSPGLGDTAMYLCATSSWGGKNIQYFGAGTRLSVL.

The rearrangement uses TRBV18 and TRBJ1-5; 9 nucleotides match TRBD1. The CDR3 is 15 residues long. CDR1 is KGHSH, CDR2 LQKENI, per germline. V lost 5 bases, J lost 3 bases, and 5 bases stayed unmatched. CDR3 in amino acids: CASSRGQGDNQPQHF. As DNA, the CDR3 is TGTGCCAGCTCAAGGGGACAGGGCGACAATCAGCCCCAGCATTTT.

This clonotype has only a few counts. The genes are TRBV6-6 and TRBJ2-6; D is ambiguous. The CDR3 length is 15 residues. Trimming cost V 6 bases and J 0 bases, with 9 bases left between them. Germline V CDR1 and CDR2: MNHNY, SVGAGI (reference sequence). This chain's CDR3 is CASRTTSSGANVLTF. For the CDR3, the DNA is TGTGCCAGCAGGACCACCAGCTCTGGGGCCAACGTCCTGACTTTC.

The chain links TRBV9 to TRBJ2-3; tentatively, D is TRBD1 (6 bases). Trimming removed 3 bases at V and 8 bases at J, with 22 bases between. This CDR3 is built from 16 residues. Germline lookup yields CDR1 SGDLS and CDR2 YYNGEE. CDR3 coding DNA: TGTGCCAGCAGCGGGACAGACTCGAGCCCGACCACTACGCAGTATTTT. It yields the protein CASSGTDSSPTTTQYF.

The chain employs TRBV7-8 and TRBJ2-3; D tentatively reads TRBD1 or TRBD2 (7 bases each). CDR1 and CDR2 (germline): SGHVS, FQNEAQ. The CDR3 has 17 residues. The CDR3 reads CVSNRGRGRSVTDTQYF. In DNA, the CDR3 is TGTGTCTCTAACCGTGGGAGGGGGCGGTCGGTTACAGATACGCAGTATTTT. The full variable domain, completed using reference TRBV7-8 and TRBJ2-3, is GAGVSQSPRYKVAKRGQDVALRCDPISGHVSLFWYQQALGQGPEFLTYFQNEAQLDKSGLPSDRFFAERPEGSVSTLKIQRTQQEDSAVYLCVSNRGRGRSVTDTQYFGPGTRLTVL.